The 20 T cell receptor beta chains below come from one sample, sequenced in a study of blood T cell repertoires in COVID-19. The protocol was immunoSEQ multiplex PCR, while the TCRdb copy is restricted to in-frame clones and leaves out a portion. The data hold around 120,000 clones, with 90% observed a single time. Sequenced sample: peripheral blood. The receptors shown here come from a man aged 50 to 60 with active COVID-19.

This chain uses TRBV7-8 with TRBJ1-3, with D possibly matching TRBD1 (5 bases). The CDR3 runs to 15 residues. V was pared by 4 bases and J by 1 base, with 11 bases between. Germline CDR1 and CDR2: SGHVS and FQNEAQ. CDR3 nucleotides: TGTGCCAGCAGCTCACTGACAGAGTCTGGAAACACCATATATTTT. Translated: CASSSLTESGNTIYF.

This clone has a handful of counts. V usage is TRBV7-9 and J usage is TRBJ1-5; 9 bases align to TRBD1. V shed 5 bases and J 5 bases; nucleotides not matched to a gene: 7. This CDR3 comprises 15 residues. Germline CDR1 SEHNR, CDR2 FQNEAQ (reference sequence). CDR3 in amino acids: CASSLGQGTYQPQHF. The CDR3 DNA sequence: TGTGCCAGCAGCCTAGGACAGGGGACGTATCAGCCCCAGCATTTT.

This sequence joins TRBV5-6 and TRBJ1-2, with 9 bases that match TRBD1. The junction had 1 base not matched to a gene; V was cut back by 1 base and J by 6 bases. Germline-derived CDR1 and CDR2 are SGHDT and YYEEEE. This CDR3 contains 13 residues. CDR3 amino acids: CASSLRQGDGYTF. Written as DNA, the CDR3 is TGTGCCAGCAGCTTGAGACAGGGGGATGGCTACACCTTC.

V usage is TRBV5-4 and J usage is TRBJ2-2; D perhaps matches TRBD1 (5 bases). The CDR3 has 15 amino acids. V lost 0 bases, J lost 4 bases, and 10 bases lay in between. Germline CDR1 is SGHNT and CDR2 is YYREEE (reference sequence). CDR3 sequence reads: CASSLDQGPTGELFF. Here the CDR3 DNA reads TGTGCCAGCAGCTTGGACCAGGGTCCCACCGGGGAGCTGTTTTTT.

The chain carries TRBV7-2 and TRBJ2-1; 9 bases match TRBD2. The germline V gene encodes CDR1 SGHTA and CDR2 FQGNSA. V lost 1 base and J lost 4; bases outside the gene matches: 5. The CDR3 consists of 16 residues. CDR3 nucleotide sequence: TGTGCCAGCAGCTTAGAAGTGACTAGCGGATACAATGAGCAGTTCTTC. This gives the protein CASSLEVTSGYNEQFF.

The rearrangement joins TRBV7-2 to TRBJ2-2; 7 bases fit TRBD1. This CDR3 is 14 amino acids long. The V segment lost 1 base and the J segment 5 bases; nucleotides outside the gene matches: 1. In germline, CDR1 is SGHTA, CDR2 FQGNSA. In nucleotides, the CDR3 is TGTGCCAGCAGCTTAGGGGACAGAACCGGGGAGCTGTTTTTT. It codes for CASSLGDRTGELFF.

This sequence joins TRBV2 and TRBJ2-3, with 7 bases that match TRBD2. There are 14 residues in the CDR3. Germline V lookup: CDR1 SNHLY, CDR2 FYNNEI. After removal of 6 bases from V and 0 bases from J, the junction contained 3 bases not matched to a gene. DNA for the CDR3: TGTGCCAGCAGGCTAGCGGAGAGCACAGATACGCAGTATTTT. As protein: CASRLAESTDTQYF.

J is TRBJ1-2 and V is TRBV15; D unresolved. CDR3 size: 15 residues. In germline, CDR1 is LNHNV, CDR2 YYDKDF (reference sequence). V lost 0 bases to trimming and J lost 3 bases, with 11 bases between them. CDR3 amino acids: CATSRDRQAYYGYTF. The CDR3 DNA is TGTGCCACCAGCAGAGATCGGCAGGCCTACTATGGCTACACCTTC.

This clone was seen only a few times. The chain uses TRBV9 and TRBJ2-2, with 7 bases fitting TRBD2. Germline V gene lookup returns CDR1 SGDLS and CDR2 YYNGEE. Losses at the gene ends were 4 bases for V and 4 bases for J; bases not matched to a gene: 16. The CDR3 has 18 amino acids. The CDR3 bases are TGTGCCAGCAGCCCCCGTTTGAGGGAGGGTGGTAGCACCGGGGAGCTGTTTTTT. This sequence encodes CASSPRLREGGSTGELFF.

The V gene is TRBV19, the J gene TRBJ1-2, with D possibly matching TRBD1 (5 bases). V was shortened by 3 bases and J by 4 bases, with 15 bases between the two germline ends. CDR3 length: 15 residues. Per germline, CDR1 LNHDA and CDR2 SQIVND (reference sequence). The CDR3 spells CASSIRAAVGYGYTF. CDR3 in DNA: TGTGCCAGTAGTATCAGGGCGGCAGTGGGCTATGGCTACACCTTC. The full variable domain, rest sourced from reference TRBV19 and TRBJ1-2, is DGGITQSPKYLFRKEGQNVTLSCEQNLNHDAMYWYRQDPGQGLRLIYYSQIVNDFQKGDIAEGYSVSREKKESFPLTVTSAQKNPTAFYLCASSIRAAVGYGYTFGSGTRLTVV.

This sequence joins TRBV19 and TRBJ2-7, with a possible D match to TRBD1 (6 bases). V lost 3 bases to trimming and J lost 3 bases, with 12 bases between them. The CDR3 is made up of 14 amino acids. Germline V gene sequence: CDR1 LNHDA, CDR2 SQIVND (reference sequence). For the CDR3, the DNA is TGTGCCAGTAGTATTTCCGGCAGGGGCTACGAGCAGTACTTC. Translation gives CASSISGRGYEQYF.

This clone appeared a single time. DNA of the CDR3: TGCGCCAGCAGCCCGGGACTAGCGGGAGTACGCTCCTACAATGAGCAGTTCTTC. Protein sequence: CASSPGLAGVRSYNEQFF. The V gene is TRBV5-1, the J gene TRBJ2-1; 14 nucleotides agree with TRBD2. The CDR3 length is 18 residues. V was pared by 4 bases and J by 0 bases, with 6 bases of the junction left unmatched. The germline CDR1 and CDR2 sequences are SGHRS and YFSETQ.

A few counts support this clone. This chain connects TRBV19 to TRBJ1-5; 8 bases are shared with TRBD1. Germline V CDR1 and CDR2: LNHDA, SQIVND (reference sequence). The trim removed 7 bases at V and 7 bases at J, leaving 12 bases unmatched. The CDR3 is 15 residues long. The chain's CDR3 is CASTPGQGGGQPQHF. DNA for the CDR3: TGTGCCAGTACCCCTGGACAGGGAGGGGGCCAGCCCCAGCATTTT.

This clone appeared once. V usage is TRBV4-1 and J usage is TRBJ1-1; D is unresolved. CDR3 length: 14 residues. Germline V gene sequence: CDR1 MGHRA, CDR2 YSYEKL. V was shortened by 0 bases and J by 1 base, with 6 bases between the two germline ends. CDR3 residues: CASSQDRGNTEAFF. CDR3 sequence (DNA): TGCGCCAGCAGCCAAGACAGAGGGAACACTGAAGCTTTCTTT.

The chain has TRBV20-1 and TRBJ1-2, with TRBD1 matching 8 bases. The ends lost 3 bases at V and 6 bases at J; junction bases unmatched: 6. CDR1 DFQATT and CDR2 SNEGSKA come from the germline V gene (reference sequence). CDR3 length: 13 amino acids. The CDR3 reads CSASRTGLNGYTF. In DNA, the CDR3 is TGCAGTGCTAGTAGGACAGGGTTGAATGGCTACACCTTC.

The chain links TRBV4-1 to TRBJ1-2; 7 nucleotides agree with TRBD1. Looked up from germline, CDR1 is MGHRA and CDR2 is YSYEKL. The J segment lost 5 bases and the V segment lost 1 base, leaving 7 bases of the junction unmatched. The CDR3 length is 15 residues. The CDR3 sequence is CASSQAGTALYGYTF. The CDR3 nucleotides are TGCGCCAGCAGCCAAGCCGGGACAGCACTATATGGCTACACCTTC.

This clone has just one count. The rearrangement links TRBV11-2 to TRBJ2-1, with 7 bases identical to TRBD1. Germline lookup yields CDR1 SGHAT and CDR2 FQNNGV. V lost 3 bases, J lost 0 bases, and 2 bases stayed unmatched. The CDR3 totals 15 residues. The CDR3, as DNA: TGTGCCAGCAGCTTGGGACAGAGCTCCTACAATGAGCAGTTCTTC. Protein: CASSLGQSSYNEQFF.

The CDR3 bases are TGTGCCAGCAGTCTAGCGGGGGATCACACAGATACGCAGTATTTT. Translated: CASSLAGDHTDTQYF. The chain joins TRBV2 to TRBJ2-3; TRBD2 aligns across 10 bases. Germline CDR1 reads SNHLY; CDR2 reads FYNNEI. With 5 bases clipped from V and 2 bases from J, the junction kept 4 bases outside the gene matches. CDR3 length: 15 residues.

The V gene is TRBV9, the J gene TRBJ2-3; 11 nucleotides line up with TRBD2. The CDR3 contains 19 residues. The germline CDR1 and CDR2 sequences are SGDLS and YYNGEE. The junction had 12 bases not matched to a gene; V was cut back by 0 bases and J by 3 bases. The CDR3 DNA reads TGTGCCAGCAGCGTAGGCATAGCGGGAGGGCCAGTGGAGACAGATACGCAGTATTTT. It specifies CASSVGIAGGPVETDTQYF.

The V call is TRBV2, the J call TRBJ1-1; the D is unclear. The CDR3 is 16 amino acids. The V gene lost 7 bases and the J gene lost 1 base, with 19 bases spanning the gap. Germline values: CDR1 SNHLY, CDR2 FYNNEI. CDR3 residues: CASNLMPKLRNTEAFF. The DNA for the CDR3 is TGTGCCAGCAATCTTATGCCCAAACTTCGGAACACTGAAGCTTTCTTT. Together with reference TRBV2 and TRBJ1-1, the CDR3 gives the full variable domain: EPEVTQTPSHQVTQMGQEVILRCVPISNHLYFYWYRQILGQKVEFLVSFYNNEISEKSEIFDDQFSVERPDGSNFTLKIRSTKLEDSAMYFCASNLMPKLRNTEAFFGQGTRLTVV.